What follows describes a single T cell receptor beta chain. The antigen is undetermined. It was with 60 Vbeta and 13 Jbeta primers that the PCR ran. Libraries were prepared by immunoSEQ multiplex PCR; TCRdb keeps only in-frame clonotypes and omits some of them. Of about 120,000 clones listed, 55% to 75% are singletons. The data stem from a study of cytomegalovirus exposure and HLA in healthy donors. Whole-study findings and limits: Under in vitro conditions, a few CMV-associated chains were confirmed as specific for CMV antigens.

The CDR3 is 12 residues long. From germline, CDR1 is SGHVS and CDR2 FNYEAQ. Trimming cost V 5 bases and J 7 bases; bases outside gene matches: 4. The genes are TRBV7-6 and TRBJ2-7, with 8 positions matching TRBD2. The receptor comes from a woman aged 40 to 50 in good health and CMV-seropositive. Material for sequencing was PBMCs. The CDR3 sequence: CASSEAGDEQYF. Written as DNA, the CDR3 is TGTGCCAGCAGCGAAGCGGGAGATGAGCAGTACTTC.